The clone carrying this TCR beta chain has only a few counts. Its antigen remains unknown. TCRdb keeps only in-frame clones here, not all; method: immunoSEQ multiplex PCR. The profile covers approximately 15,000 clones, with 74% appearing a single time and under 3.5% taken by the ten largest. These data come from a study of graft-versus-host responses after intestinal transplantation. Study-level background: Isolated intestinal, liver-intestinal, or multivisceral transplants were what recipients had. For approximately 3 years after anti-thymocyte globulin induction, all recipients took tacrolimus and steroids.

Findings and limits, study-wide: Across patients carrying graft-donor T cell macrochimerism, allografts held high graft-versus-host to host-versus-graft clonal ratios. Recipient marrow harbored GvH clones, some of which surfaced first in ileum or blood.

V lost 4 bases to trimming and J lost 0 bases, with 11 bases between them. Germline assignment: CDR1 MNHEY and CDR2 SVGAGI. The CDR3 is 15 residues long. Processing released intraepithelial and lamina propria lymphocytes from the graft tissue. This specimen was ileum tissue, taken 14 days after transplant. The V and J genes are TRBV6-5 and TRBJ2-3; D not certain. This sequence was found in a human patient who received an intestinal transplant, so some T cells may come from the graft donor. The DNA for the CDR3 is TGTGCCAGCAGTTCCTACCACGGGAGCACAGATACGCAGTATTTT. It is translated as CASSSYHGSTDTQYF.